A selection of T cell receptor beta chains follows, all from one sample in a study of Graves' ophthalmopathy and Graves' hyperthyroidism. Each CDR3 protein is one row after TCRdb ran MiXCR on the multiplex PCR reads. Among fewer than 650,000 distinct CDR3 sequences listed, about 24% were seen once. Input material: peripheral blood. These receptors came from a woman under 30 with stable Graves' hyperthyroidism. Some clones in this sample may be carry-over from other donors' samples. The CDR3 runs from the conserved cysteine through the conserved F or W. A D gene is named only where the DNA matches it firmly. Size tells how often a clone was seen (once, few, many) or the class of an expanded clone, and some rows leave it out.

CASSEMRQPNTGELFF | TGTGCCAGCAGTGAAATGCGACAACCGAACACCGGGGAGCTGTTTTTT | TRBV6-1 | 16 | - | TRBJ2-2 | many
CASSPRTDLSNQPQHF | TGTGCCAGCAGTCCGAGGACAGATCTTAGCAATCAGCCCCAGCATTTT | TRBV6-2/TRBV6-3 | 16 | - | TRBJ1-5 | many
CSVVPHTGELFF | TGCAGCGTTGTGCCTCACACCGGGGAGCTGTTTTTT | TRBV29-1 | 12 | - | TRBJ2-2 | many
CASSDYRELAGRGTYEQYF | TGTGCCAGCAGCGACTACAGGGAGCTAGCGGGGAGAGGGACCTACGAGCAGTACTTC | TRBV7-6 | 19 | TRBD2 | TRBJ2-7 | many
CASSDGIIYGYTF | TGTGCCAGCAGTGACGGGATCATCTATGGCTACACCTTC | TRBV6-1 | 13 | - | TRBJ1-2 | many
CASSQAGRSEQYF | TGTGCCAGCAGCCAAGCGGGGAGATCCGAGCAGTACTTC | TRBV14 | 13 | - | TRBJ2-7 | -
CATARYQETQYF | TGTGCCACCGCGAGGTACCAAGAGACCCAGTACTTC | TRBV15 | 12 | - | TRBJ2-5 | few
CASSYPVTRSSNTGELFF | TGTGCCAGCAGTTACCCCGTGACTAGATCTTCGAACACCGGGGAGCTGTTTTTT | TRBV6-2/TRBV6-3 | 18 | - | TRBJ2-2 | many
CASSRRQDYEQYF | TGTGCCAGCTCACGGCGACAGGACTACGAGCAGTACTTC | TRBV18 | 13 | - | TRBJ2-7 | many
CASSQTDRVPIGYTF | TGTGCCAGCAGCCAAACTGACAGGGTCCCGATTGGCTACACCTTC | TRBV3-1 | 15 | TRBD1 | TRBJ1-2 | -
CAISDQGTGGSGANVLTF | TGTGCCATCAGTGATCAAGGGACAGGGGGCTCTGGGGCCAACGTCCTGACTTTC | TRBV10-3 | 18 | TRBD1 | TRBJ2-6 | many
CASSQDNRLNTEAFF | TGCGCCAGCAGCCAAGATAACAGGCTGAACACTGAAGCTTTCTTT | TRBV4-3 | 15 | - | TRBJ1-1 | few
CSVPQGNGYTF | TGCAGCGTACCACAGGGAAACGGCTACACCTTC | TRBV29-1 | 11 | - | TRBJ1-2 | -
CASRRQGSDTEAFF | TGTGCCAGCAGACGACAGGGCTCGGACACTGAAGCTTTCTTT | TRBV12-3/TRBV12-4 | 14 | TRBD1 | TRBJ1-1 | -
CASSSRDFVSYEQYF | TGTGCCAGCAGTTCCCGGGACTTCGTCTCCTACGAGCAGTACTTC | TRBV11-2 | 15 | - | TRBJ2-7 | -
CASSPRPRQNTGELFF | TGTGCCAGCAGCCCGAGGCCCCGTCAGAACACCGGGGAGCTGTTTTTT | TRBV11-2 | 16 | - | TRBJ2-2 | many
CASSFRTGGRTEACF | TGTGCCAGCAGTTTCCGGACAGGGGGCCGCACTGAAGCTTGCTTT | TRBV12-3/TRBV12-4 | 15 | TRBD1 | TRBJ1-1 | once